These 2 T cell receptor beta chains were sequenced from one sample in a study of post-analysis software for immune sequencing data. Study results and limitations: Compared with controls, patients had more of 4 to 6 TRBV segments, including TRBV5-6, TRBV5-1 and TRBV20-1.

These receptors are not linked to any known antigen. The library was made from cDNA and included unique molecular identifiers. TCRdb recomputed calls from the PCR reads with MiXCR, one row per CDR3 protein. The data hold 550,000 to 700,000 distinct CDR3 sequences, with about 40% observed a single time. The sequenced sample was blood. Receptor source: a girl aged 5-17 years with multiple sclerosis.

The chain carries TRBV6-6 and TRBJ2-3; TRBD1 might be the D (6 bases). The CDR3 loop spans 15 amino acids. CDR1 is MNHNY and CDR2 is SVGAGI in the germline V gene (reference sequence). Trimming removed 5 bases from V and 0 bases from J, with 12 bases in between. The CDR3 DNA reads as TGTGCCAGCAGTCAAGGGGGTACTAGCACAGATACGCAGTATTTT. Translated, it gives CASSQGGTSTDTQYF.

The J gene is TRBJ1-1, the V gene TRBV6-6; D unclear. The CDR3 runs 15 residues. Trimming removed 2 bases from V and 1 base from J, with 11 bases in between. Germline lookup yields CDR1 MNHNY and CDR2 SVGAGI (reference sequence). The CDR3 loop reads CASSYEAGRNTEAFF. The CDR3, as DNA: TGTGCCAGCAGTTACGAGGCCGGACGGAACACTGAAGCTTTCTTT.